The sequence of this T cell receptor beta chain was determined in a study of technical replicates of blood from a handful of donors (TCRdb year 2017). With regard to this clone: Its antigen is not yet known. No much larger clone exists at a distance of one base, and base qualities are not known.

The method was the immunoSEQ multiplex PCR assay. TCRdb's version of the immuneACCESS table is confined to in-frame rearrangements and falls short of the full clone set. An unresolved V gene accounts for under half of the shortfall where checked; the remainder is of unknown origin. This sample comprises about 82,000 clones, over 90% of them detected only once. The top ten clonotypes cover 0.37% of the sample. Germline trimming: 7 bases from V, 3 bases from J; junction bases outside gene matches: 9. Taken from the germline V gene, the CDR1 and CDR2 loops are MGHDK and SYGVNS. The CDR3 numbers 15 residues from cysteine through phenylalanine. Of all the DNA, just the CDR3 is kept, 45 bases in frame from base 1.

Sequencing input: T cells isolated from PBMCs. The clonotype comes from a human donor in good health. The chain uses TRBV25-1 and TRBJ2-3, and TRBD1 matches 8 of the central bases. The CDR3 protein sequence reads: CASTEGTGGTDTQYF. The bases read TGTGCCAGCACAGAGGGGACAGGTGGAACAGATACGCAGTATTTT.